The source of this TCR beta chain is a study of blood T cell repertoires in COVID-19. Overall study: The samples span acute and convalescent COVID-19 from the United States, Italy and Spain. From T cells, B-cell-depleted T cells, or PBMCs came the material, which was cDNA or gDNA.

A single count supports this clone. As processed by the authors: Amplified reference gene primers provided the basis for estimating nucleated cell counts. Clones were read by immunoSEQ multiplex PCR, and TCRdb kept only the in-frame ones, dropping some. V, J and clone size derive from that table, while D and trimming were established from the DNA sequence. The table has roughly 190,000 clones, approximately 90% seen once; the top ten hold under 6.5%. The CDR3 spans 16 residues. Germline V gene lookup returns CDR1 SGDLS and CDR2 YYNGEE. The V segment lost 2 bases and the J segment 5 bases; nucleotides outside the gene matches: 12.

The sample consisted of peripheral blood. This chain connects TRBV9 to TRBJ2-5, with 7 nucleotides matching TRBD2. The source of this sequence is a man aged 35-49 years with active or convalescent COVID-19. The CDR3 DNA is TGTGCCAGCAGCGTCCGCCCTAGCGGAGACGGGGAGACCCAGTACTTC. As protein: CASSVRPSGDGETQYF.